This TCR beta chain was found in a study of coeliac disease. Libraries were prepared by immunoSEQ multiplex PCR; TCRdb keeps only in-frame clonotypes and omits some of them. The data contain several thousand clones, 45% to 60% of them singletons. This CDR3 has 15 amino acids. CDR1 and CDR2 from the germline V gene are SNHLY and FYNNEI. The ends were cut back, 2 bases at V and 2 bases at J, with 12 bases in the middle. The sample taken for sequencing was intraepithelial lymphocytes from the gut. This clonotype originated in a woman aged 55-75 years with celiac disease. The V call is TRBV2, the J call TRBJ2-5; D may be TRBD1 (6 bases). The chain's CDR3 is CASSERGQEQETQYF. DNA of the CDR3: TGTGCCAGCAGTGAAAGGGGACAAGAACAAGAGACCCAGTACTTC.